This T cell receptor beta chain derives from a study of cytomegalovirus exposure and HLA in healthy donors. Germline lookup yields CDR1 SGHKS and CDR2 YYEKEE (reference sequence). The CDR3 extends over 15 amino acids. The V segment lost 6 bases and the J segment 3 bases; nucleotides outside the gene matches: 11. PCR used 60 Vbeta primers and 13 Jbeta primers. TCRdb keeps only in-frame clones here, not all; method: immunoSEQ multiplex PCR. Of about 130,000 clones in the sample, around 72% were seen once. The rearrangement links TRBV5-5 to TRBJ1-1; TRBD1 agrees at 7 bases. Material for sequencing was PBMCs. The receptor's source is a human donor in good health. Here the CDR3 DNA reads TGTGCCAGCACCCCCGGGTTCAGGGGGGACACTGAAGCTTTCTTT. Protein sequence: CASTPGFRGDTEAFF.